The entry that follows covers one T cell receptor beta chain sequence. Its target is unknown. Amplification by 5'RACE using constant-segment primers produced TCR alpha and TCR beta cDNA libraries that carried sample barcodes and UMIs. TCRdb fed the 5' RACE reads into MiXCR, producing one record per CDR3 protein. The table lists roughly 300,000 distinct CDR3 sequences, 8.2% of them singletons. The record originates from a study of T-cell memory formation after mild COVID-19. Looking at the study overall: For the most part, TCR clusters were specific to one donor. Study-level findings and limits: Researchers could not confirm that second-wave clones peaking on day 37 targeted SARS-CoV-2.

Source material: PBMCs or a T cell subset sorted from them (not recorded which). The clonotype was recovered from a man younger than 35 who had mild COVID-19 (a few samples of this study predate the infection). Cell type and time point are not known.

CDR3 DNA: TGTGCCAGCAGCCAGGAAGGTGTGGCCACTGAAGCTTTCTTT. Its translation: CASSQEGVATEAFF. The chain couples TRBV7-3 to TRBJ1-1, with D hard to call. Trimming pared 5 bases from V and 4 bases from J, leaving 14 bases between. CDR1 and CDR2 from the germline V gene are SGHTA and FQGTGA. This CDR3 has 14 amino acids.